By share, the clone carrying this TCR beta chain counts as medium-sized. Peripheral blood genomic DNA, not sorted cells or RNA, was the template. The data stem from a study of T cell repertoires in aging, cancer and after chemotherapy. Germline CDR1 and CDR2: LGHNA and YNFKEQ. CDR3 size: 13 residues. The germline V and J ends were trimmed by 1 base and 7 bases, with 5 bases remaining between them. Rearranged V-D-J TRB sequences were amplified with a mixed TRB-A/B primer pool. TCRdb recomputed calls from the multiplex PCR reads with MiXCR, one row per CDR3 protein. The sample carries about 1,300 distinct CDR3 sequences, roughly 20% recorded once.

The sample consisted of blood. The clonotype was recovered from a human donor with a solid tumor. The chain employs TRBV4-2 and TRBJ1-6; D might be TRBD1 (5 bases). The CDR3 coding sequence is TGTGCCAGCAGCCAAGGACAGAATTCACCCCTCCACTTT. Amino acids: CASSQGQNSPLHF.